The clone carrying this T cell receptor beta chain was observed at least ten times. There are 14 residues in the CDR3. Between the trimmed V and J ends, which lost 4 bases and 0 bases, there was a span of 13 bases. CDR1 and CDR2 from the germline V gene are DFQATT and SNEGSKA (reference sequence). The data stem from a study of T cells in Graves' hyperthyroidism and ophthalmopathy. Amplified TCR beta CDR3 regions derived from RNA transcripts. The primer set for the first-round RT-PCR of the TCR CDR3 was HTBI. TCRdb reprocessed the multiplex PCR reads with MiXCR, giving one entry per CDR3 protein. Of just under 750,000 distinct CDR3 sequences in the sample, about 35% were seen once.

This chain joins TRBV20-1 and TRBJ2-7, with D perhaps matching TRBD1 (5 bases). The sequenced material came from blood. This TCR was recovered from a middle-aged woman with Graves' hyperthyroidism. This chain's CDR3 is CSATSGLSSYEQYF. The DNA for the CDR3 is TGCAGTGCTACCTCAGGGTTGAGCTCCTACGAGCAGTACTTC.